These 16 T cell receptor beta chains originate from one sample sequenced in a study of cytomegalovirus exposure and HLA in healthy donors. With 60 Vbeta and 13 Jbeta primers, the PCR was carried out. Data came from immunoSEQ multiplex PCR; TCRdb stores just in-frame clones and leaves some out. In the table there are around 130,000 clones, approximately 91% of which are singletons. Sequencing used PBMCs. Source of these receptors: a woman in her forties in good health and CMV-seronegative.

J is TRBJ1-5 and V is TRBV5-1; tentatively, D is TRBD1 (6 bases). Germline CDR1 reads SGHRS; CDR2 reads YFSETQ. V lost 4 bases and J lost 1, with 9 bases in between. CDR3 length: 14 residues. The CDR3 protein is CASSEGQSNQPQHF. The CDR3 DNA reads TGCGCCAGCAGCGAAGGACAGAGCAATCAGCCCCAGCATTTT.

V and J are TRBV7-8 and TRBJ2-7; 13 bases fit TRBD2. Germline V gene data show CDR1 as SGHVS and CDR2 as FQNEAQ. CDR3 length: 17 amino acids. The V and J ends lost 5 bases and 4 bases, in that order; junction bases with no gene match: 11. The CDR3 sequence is CASSPALGLAGTYEQYF. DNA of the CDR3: TGTGCCAGCAGCCCGGCGCTGGGACTAGCGGGAACATACGAGCAGTACTTC.

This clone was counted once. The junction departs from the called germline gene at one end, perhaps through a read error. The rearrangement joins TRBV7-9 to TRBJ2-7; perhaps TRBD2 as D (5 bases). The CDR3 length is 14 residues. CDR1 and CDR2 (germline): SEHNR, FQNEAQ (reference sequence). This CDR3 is CSSSVTADYYEQYF. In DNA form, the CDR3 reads TGTTCCAGCAGCGTCACAGCGGATTACTACGAGCAGTACTTC.

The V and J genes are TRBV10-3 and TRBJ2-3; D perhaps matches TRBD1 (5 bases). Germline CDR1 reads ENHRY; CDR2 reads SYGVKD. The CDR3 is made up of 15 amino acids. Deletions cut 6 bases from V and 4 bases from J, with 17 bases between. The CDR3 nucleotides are TGTGCCATCAGAGACAGCCTTAAAGATCCAGATACGCAGTATTTT. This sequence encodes CAIRDSLKDPDTQYF.

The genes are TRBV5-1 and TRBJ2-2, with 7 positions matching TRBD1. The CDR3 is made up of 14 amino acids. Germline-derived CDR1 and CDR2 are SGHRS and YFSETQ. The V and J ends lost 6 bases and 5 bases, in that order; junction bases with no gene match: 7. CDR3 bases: TGCGCCAGCAACCCACAACAGGGGACCGGGGAGCTGTTTTTT. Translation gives CASNPQQGTGELFF.

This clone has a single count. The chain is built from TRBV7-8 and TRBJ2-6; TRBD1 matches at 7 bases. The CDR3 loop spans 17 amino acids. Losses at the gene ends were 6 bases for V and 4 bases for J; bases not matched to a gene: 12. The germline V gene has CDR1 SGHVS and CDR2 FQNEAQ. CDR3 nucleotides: TGTGCCAGCAGTTACGGCAACACAGGGGCCGGGGCCAACGTCCTGACTTTC. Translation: CASSYGNTGAGANVLTF. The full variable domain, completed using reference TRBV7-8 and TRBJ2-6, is GAGVSQSPRYKVAKRGQDVALRCDPISGHVSLFWYQQALGQGPEFLTYFQNEAQLDKSGLPSDRFFAERPEGSVSTLKIQRTQQEDSAVYLCASSYGNTGAGANVLTFGAGSRLTVL.

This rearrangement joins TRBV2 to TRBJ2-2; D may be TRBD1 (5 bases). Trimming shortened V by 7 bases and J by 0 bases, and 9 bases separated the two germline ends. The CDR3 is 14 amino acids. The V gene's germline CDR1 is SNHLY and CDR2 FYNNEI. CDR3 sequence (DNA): TGTGCCAGCATCAGGGATACGAACACCGGGGAGCTGTTTTTT. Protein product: CASIRDTNTGELFF.

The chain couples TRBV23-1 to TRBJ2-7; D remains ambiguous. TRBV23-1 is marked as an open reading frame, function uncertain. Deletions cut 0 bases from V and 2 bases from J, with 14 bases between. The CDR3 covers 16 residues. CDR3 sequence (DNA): TGCGCCAGCAGTCAATCAGGAACAGAGAAACCCTACGAGCAGTACTTC. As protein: CASSQSGTEKPYEQYF.

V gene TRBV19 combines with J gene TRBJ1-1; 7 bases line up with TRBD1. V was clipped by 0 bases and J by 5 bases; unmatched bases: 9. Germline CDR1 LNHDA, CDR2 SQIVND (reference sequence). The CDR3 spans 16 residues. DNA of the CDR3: TGTGCCAGTAGTATAGATATAGGGGGCGTATGGACTGAAGCTTTCTTT. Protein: CASSIDIGGVWTEAFF. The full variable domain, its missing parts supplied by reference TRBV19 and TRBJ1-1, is DGGITQSPKYLFRKEGQNVTLSCEQNLNHDAMYWYRQDPGQGLRLIYYSQIVNDFQKGDIAEGYSVSREKKESFPLTVTSAQKNPTAFYLCASSIDIGGVWTEAFFGQGTRLTVV.

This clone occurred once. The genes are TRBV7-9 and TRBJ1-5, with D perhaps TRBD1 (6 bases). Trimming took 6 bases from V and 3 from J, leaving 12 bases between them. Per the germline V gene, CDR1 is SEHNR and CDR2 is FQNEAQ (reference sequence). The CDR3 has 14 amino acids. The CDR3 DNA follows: TGTGCCAGCAGTCACGGGACACTCAATCAGCCCCAGCATTTT. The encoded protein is CASSHGTLNQPQHF.

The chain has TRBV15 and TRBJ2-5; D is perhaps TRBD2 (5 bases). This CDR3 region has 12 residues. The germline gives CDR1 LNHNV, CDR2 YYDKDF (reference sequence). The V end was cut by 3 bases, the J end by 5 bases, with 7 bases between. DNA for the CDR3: TGTGCCACCAGCAGCGGAGGCGAGACCCAGTACTTC. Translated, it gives CATSSGGETQYF. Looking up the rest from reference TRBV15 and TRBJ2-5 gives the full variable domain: DAMVIQNPRYQVTQFGKPVTLSCSQTLNHNVMYWYQQKSSQAPKLLFHYYDKDFNNEADTPDNFQSRRPNTSFCFLDIRSPGLGDTAMYLCATSSGGETQYFGPGTRLLVL.

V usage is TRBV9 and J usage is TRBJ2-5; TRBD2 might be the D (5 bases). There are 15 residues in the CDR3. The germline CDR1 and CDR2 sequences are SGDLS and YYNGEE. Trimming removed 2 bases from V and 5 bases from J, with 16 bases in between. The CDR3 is CASSVGSVSRETQYF. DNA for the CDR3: TGTGCCAGCAGCGTGGGGAGCGTGTCTAGGGAGACCCAGTACTTC.

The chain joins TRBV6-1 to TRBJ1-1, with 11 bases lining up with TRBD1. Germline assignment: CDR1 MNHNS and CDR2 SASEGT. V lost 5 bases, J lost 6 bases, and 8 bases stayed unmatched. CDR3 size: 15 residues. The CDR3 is CASSRTGGVKAEAFF. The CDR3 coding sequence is TGTGCCAGCAGTCGGACAGGGGGCGTCAAAGCTGAAGCTTTCTTT.

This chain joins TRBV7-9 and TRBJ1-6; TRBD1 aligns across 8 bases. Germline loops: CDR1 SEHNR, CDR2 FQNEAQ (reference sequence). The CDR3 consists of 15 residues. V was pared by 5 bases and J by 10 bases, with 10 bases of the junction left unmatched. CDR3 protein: CASSVSRGRWSPLHF. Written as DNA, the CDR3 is TGTGCCAGCAGCGTTAGCAGGGGGCGCTGGTCACCCCTCCACTTT.

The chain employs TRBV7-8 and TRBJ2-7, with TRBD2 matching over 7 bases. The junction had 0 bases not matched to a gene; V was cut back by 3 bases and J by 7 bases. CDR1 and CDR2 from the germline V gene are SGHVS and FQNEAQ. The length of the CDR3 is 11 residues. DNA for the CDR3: TGTGCCAGCAGCTTCGGGGGGGAGCAGTACTTC. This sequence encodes CASSFGGEQYF.

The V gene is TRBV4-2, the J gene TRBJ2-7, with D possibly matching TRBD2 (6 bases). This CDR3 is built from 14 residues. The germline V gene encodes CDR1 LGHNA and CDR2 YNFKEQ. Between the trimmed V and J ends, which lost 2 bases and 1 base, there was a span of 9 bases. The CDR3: CASSQPSESYEQYF. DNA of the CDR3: TGTGCCAGCAGCCAACCTAGCGAGTCCTACGAGCAGTACTTC.